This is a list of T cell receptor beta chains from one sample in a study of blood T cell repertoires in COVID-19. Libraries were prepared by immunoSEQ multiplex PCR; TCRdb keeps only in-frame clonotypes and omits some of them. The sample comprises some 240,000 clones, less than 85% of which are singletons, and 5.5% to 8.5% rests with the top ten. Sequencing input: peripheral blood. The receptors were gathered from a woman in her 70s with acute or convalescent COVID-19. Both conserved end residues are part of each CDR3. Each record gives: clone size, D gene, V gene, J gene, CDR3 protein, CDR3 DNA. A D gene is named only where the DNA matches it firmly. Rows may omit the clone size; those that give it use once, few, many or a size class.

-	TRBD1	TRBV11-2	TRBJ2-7	CASSLERDRGGSPYEQYF	TGTGCCAGCAGCTTAGAAAGGGACAGGGGAGGAAGTCCCTACGAGCAGTACTTC
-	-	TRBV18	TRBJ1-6	CASSPRSPVTGIDSPLHF	TGTGCCAGCTCACCACGAAGTCCGGTAACGGGTATAGATTCACCCCTCCACTTT
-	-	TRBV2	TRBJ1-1	CASSEDDREAFF	TGTGCCAGCAGTGAAGACGACAGAGAAGCTTTCTTT
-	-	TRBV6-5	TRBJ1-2	CASSYRTGYTF	TGTGCCAGCAGTTACAGGACAGGCTACACCTTC
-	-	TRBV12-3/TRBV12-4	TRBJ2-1	CASSPEGHEQFF	TGTGCCAGCAGCCCCGAGGGCCATGAGCAGTTCTTC
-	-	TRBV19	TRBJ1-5	CASSTGNQPQHF	TGTGCCAGTAGCACAGGCAATCAGCCCCAGCATTTT
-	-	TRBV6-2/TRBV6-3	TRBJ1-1	CASSYSGQFAGDTEAFF	TGTGCCAGCAGTTACTCGGGACAATTCGCGGGTGACACTGAAGCTTTCTTT
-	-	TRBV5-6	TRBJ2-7	CASSLRDSGSYEQYF	TGTGCCAGCAGCTTGCGAGACAGTGGCTCCTACGAGCAGTACTTC
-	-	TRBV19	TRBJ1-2	CASSAGLPISYGYTF	TGTGCCAGTAGTGCGGGACTCCCGATAAGCTATGGCTACACCTTC
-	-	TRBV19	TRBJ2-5	CASSIGREEKTQYF	TGTGCCAGTAGTATTGGCAGGGAAGAGAAGACCCAGTACTTC
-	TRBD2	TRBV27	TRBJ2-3	CASSPRTSGVDTQYF	TGTGCCAGCAGTCCCAGGACTAGCGGGGTTGATACGCAGTATTTT
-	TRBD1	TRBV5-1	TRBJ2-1	CASSETTHRGLLYEQFF	TGCGCCAGCAGCGAAACTACCCACAGGGGGCTCTTGTATGAGCAGTTCTTC
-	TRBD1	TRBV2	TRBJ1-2	CASSGDREYGYTF	TGTGCCAGCAGTGGGGACAGGGAATATGGCTACACCTTC
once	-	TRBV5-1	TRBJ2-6	CASSVILGLGANVLTF	TGCGCCAGCAGCGTGATACTTGGGCTTGGGGCCAACGTCCTGACTTTC
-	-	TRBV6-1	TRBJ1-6	CASSEHSSNSPLHF	TGTGCCAGCAGTGAACACTCGTCGAATTCACCCCTCCACTTT
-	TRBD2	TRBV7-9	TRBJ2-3	CASSISGGADTQYF	TGTGCCAGCAGCATTAGCGGGGGGGCAGATACGCAGTATTTT
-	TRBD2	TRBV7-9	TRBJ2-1	CASSPLTSGGENEQFF	TGTGCCAGCAGCCCACTGACTAGCGGGGGGGAAAATGAGCAGTTCTTC
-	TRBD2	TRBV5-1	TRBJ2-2	CASSFYQTSGGARTGELFF	TGCGCCAGCAGCTTCTATCAGACTAGCGGGGGGGCCCGGACCGGGGAGCTGTTTTTT
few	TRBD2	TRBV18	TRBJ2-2	CASSPRGGPGNTGELFF	TGTGCCAGCTCACCCCGCGGGGGGCCTGGGAACACCGGGGAGCTGTTTTTT
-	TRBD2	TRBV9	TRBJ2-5	CASSRGEETQYF	TGTGCCAGCAGCCGGGGGGAAGAGACCCAGTACTTC
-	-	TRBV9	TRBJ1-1	CASSYEEGTEAFF	TGTGCCAGCAGCTACGAGGAGGGGACTGAAGCTTTCTTT
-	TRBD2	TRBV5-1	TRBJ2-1	CASSPGLGFGNEQFF	TGCGCCAGCAGCCCGGGACTAGGTTTTGGGAATGAGCAGTTCTTC
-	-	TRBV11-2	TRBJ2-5	CASSLGGQETQYF	TGTGCCAGCAGCTTAGGCGGCCAAGAGACCCAGTACTTC
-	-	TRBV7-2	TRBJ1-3	CASSPFLGGNTIYF	TGTGCCAGCAGCCCGTTTTTGGGCGGAAACACCATATATTTT
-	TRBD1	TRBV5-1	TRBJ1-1	CASSLTGVTEAFF	TGCGCCAGCAGCTTGACAGGGGTCACTGAAGCTTTCTTT
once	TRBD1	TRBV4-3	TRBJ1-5	CASSQEYRTGNQPQHF	TGCGCCAGCAGCCAAGAATACAGGACAGGGAATCAGCCCCAGCATTTT
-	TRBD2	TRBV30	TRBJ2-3	CAWTPPLAGGLTQYF	TGTGCCTGGACGCCACCTCTAGCGGGGGGGCTTACGCAGTATTTT
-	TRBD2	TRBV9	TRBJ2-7	CASSVAASGGAAEQYF	TGTGCCAGCAGCGTAGCGGCTAGCGGGGGGGCGGCCGAGCAGTACTTC
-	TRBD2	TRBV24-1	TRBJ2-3	CATSDPLGGINTQYF	TGTGCCACCAGTGACCCCTTGGGGGGGATAAATACGCAGTATTTT
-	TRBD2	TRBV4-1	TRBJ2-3	CASSHLAGATYTQYF	TGCGCCAGCAGCCACTTAGCGGGGGCTACTTATACGCAGTATTTT
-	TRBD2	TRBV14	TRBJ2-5	CASAGGGAGETQHF	TGTGCCAGCGCCGGCGGGGGGGCAGGAGAGACCCAGCACTTC
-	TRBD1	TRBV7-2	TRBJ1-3	CASSFGQGRGNTIYF	TGTGCCAGCAGCTTTGGACAGGGGAGGGGAAACACCATATATTTT
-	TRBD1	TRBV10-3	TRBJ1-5	CAISGQGNQPQHF	TGTGCCATCTCTGGACAGGGGAACCAGCCCCAGCATTTT
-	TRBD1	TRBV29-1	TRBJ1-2	CSVGGGQLGYTF	TGCAGCGTTGGAGGGGGACAGCTCGGCTACACCTTC
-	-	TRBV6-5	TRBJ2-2	CASSRNRAAGELFF	TGTGCCAGCAGTAGGAACAGGGCAGCCGGGGAGCTGTTTTTT
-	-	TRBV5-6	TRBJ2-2	CASSLQGTVNTGELFF	TGTGCCAGCAGCTTGCAGGGAACAGTGAACACCGGGGAGCTGTTTTTT
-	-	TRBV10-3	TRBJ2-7	CAIRRGGPRDEQYF	TGTGCCATCAGGAGGGGGGGGCCTAGGGACGAGCAGTACTTC
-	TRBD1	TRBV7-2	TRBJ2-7	CASSPQGAIYEQYF	TGTGCCAGCAGCCCTCAGGGGGCAATCTACGAGCAGTACTTC
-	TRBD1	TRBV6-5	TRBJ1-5	CASRLGQSHNQPQHF	TGTGCCAGCAGATTGGGACAGTCCCACAATCAGCCCCAGCATTTT
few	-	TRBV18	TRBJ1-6	CASSLQGYRSPLHF	TGTGCCAGCTCACTCCAGGGTTATCGCTCACCCCTCCACTTT
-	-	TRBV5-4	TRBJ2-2	CASSLGTLRSAGELFF	TGTGCCAGCAGCTTGGGGACACTGAGGTCCGCCGGGGAGCTGTTTTTT
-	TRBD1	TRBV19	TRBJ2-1	CASKFGDSSYNEQFF	TGTGCCAGTAAATTCGGGGACAGCTCCTACAATGAGCAGTTCTTC
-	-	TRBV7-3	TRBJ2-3	CASSQSITDTQYF	TGTGCCAGCAGCCAAAGCATCACAGATACGCAGTATTTT
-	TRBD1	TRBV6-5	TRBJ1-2	CASSLAGTGNYGYTF	TGTGCCAGCAGCCTAGCCGGGACAGGGAACTATGGCTACACCTTC
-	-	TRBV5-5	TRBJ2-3	CASSSSTGLADTQYF	TGTGCCAGCAGCTCGAGTACAGGGTTGGCGGATACGCAGTATTTT
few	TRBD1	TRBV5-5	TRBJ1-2	CASSHSTGENYGYTF	TGTGCCAGCAGCCACTCGACAGGGGAGAACTATGGCTACACCTTC
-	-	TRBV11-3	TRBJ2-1	CASSLDYSNNEQFF	TGTGCCAGCAGCTTAGATTACTCAAACAATGAGCAGTTCTTC
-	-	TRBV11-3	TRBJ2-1	CASSSGVDSYNEQFF	TGTGCCAGCAGCTCGGGGGTTGACTCCTACAATGAGCAGTTCTTC
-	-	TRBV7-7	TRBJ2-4	CASSIQATVAKNIQYF	TGTGCCAGCAGCATACAGGCAACCGTAGCCAAAAACATTCAGTACTTC
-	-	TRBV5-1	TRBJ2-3	CASSLASRLRTDTQYF	TGCGCCAGCAGCTTGGCAAGCCGACTACGCACAGATACGCAGTATTTT
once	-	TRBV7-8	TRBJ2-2	CASSLARRTGSDTGELFF	TGTGCCAGCAGCTTAGCGCGTAGAACAGGGTCGGACACCGGGGAGCTGTTTTTT
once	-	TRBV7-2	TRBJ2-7	CASSLETRNEQYF	TGTGCCAGCAGCTTAGAAACTAGGAACGAGCAGTACTTC
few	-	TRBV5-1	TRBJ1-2	CASSLAVQFGADYGYTF	TGCGCCAGCAGCTTGGCCGTTCAGTTTGGGGCGGACTATGGCTACACCTTC
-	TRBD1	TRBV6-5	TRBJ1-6	CASSMDRGNSPLHF	TGTGCCAGCAGTATGGACAGGGGTAATTCACCCCTCCACTTT